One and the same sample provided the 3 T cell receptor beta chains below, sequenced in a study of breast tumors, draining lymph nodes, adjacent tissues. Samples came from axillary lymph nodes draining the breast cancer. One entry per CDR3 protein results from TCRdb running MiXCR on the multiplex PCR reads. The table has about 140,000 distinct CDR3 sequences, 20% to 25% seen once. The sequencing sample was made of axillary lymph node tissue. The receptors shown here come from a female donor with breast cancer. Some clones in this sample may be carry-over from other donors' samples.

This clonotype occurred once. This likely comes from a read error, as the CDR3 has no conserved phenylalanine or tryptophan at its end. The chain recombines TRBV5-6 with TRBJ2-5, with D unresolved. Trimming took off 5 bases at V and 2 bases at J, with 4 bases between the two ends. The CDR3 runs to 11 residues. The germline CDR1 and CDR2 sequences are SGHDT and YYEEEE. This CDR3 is CASSRQETQYP. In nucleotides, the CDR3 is TGTGCCAGCAGTCGACAAGAGACCCAGTACCCC.

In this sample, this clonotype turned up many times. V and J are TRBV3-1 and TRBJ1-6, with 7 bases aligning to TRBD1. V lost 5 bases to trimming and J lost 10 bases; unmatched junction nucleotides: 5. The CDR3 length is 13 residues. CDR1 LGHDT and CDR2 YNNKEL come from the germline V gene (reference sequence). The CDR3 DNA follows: TGTGCCAGCAGCGTCAGGGGGAACTCACCCCTCCACTTT. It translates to CASSVRGNSPLHF.

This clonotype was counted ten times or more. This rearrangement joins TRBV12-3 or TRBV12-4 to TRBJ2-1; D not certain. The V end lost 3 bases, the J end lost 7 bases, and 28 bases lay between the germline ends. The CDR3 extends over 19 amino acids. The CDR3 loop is CASSFWESAYAARRNEQFF. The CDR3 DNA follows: TGTGCCAGCAGTTTTTGGGAAAGCGCCTATGCGGCCCGGCGAAATGAGCAGTTCTTC.